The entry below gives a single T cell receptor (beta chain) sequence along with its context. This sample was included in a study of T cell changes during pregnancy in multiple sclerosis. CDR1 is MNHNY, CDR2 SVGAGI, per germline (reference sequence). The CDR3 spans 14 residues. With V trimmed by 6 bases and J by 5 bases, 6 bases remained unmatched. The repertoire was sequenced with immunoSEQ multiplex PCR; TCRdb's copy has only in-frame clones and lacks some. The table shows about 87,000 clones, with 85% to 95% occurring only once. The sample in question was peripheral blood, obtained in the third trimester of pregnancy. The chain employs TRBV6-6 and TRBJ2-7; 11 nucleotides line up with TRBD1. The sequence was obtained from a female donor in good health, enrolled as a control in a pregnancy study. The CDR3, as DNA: TGTGCCAGCAGCTCCGGGACAGGGGGAGACGAGCAGTACTTC. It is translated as CASSSGTGGDEQYF.